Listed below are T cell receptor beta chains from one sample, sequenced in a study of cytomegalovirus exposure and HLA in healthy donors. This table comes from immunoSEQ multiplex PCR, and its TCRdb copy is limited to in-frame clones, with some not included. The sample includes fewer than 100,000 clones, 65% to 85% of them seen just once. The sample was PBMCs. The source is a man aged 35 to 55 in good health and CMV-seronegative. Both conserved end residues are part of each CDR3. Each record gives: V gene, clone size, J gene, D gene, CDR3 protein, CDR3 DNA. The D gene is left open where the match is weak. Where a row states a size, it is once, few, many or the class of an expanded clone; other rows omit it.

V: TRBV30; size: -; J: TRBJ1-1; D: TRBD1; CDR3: CACLGTGRNTEAFF; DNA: TGTGCCTGCCTTGGGACAGGGAGGAACACTGAAGCTTTCTTT
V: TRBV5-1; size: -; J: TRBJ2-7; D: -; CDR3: CASSGGLDEQYF; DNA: TGCGCCAGCAGCGGAGGGTTGGACGAGCAGTACTTC
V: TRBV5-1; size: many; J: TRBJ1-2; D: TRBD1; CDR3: CASSYGTGGYTF; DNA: TGCGCCAGCAGCTACGGGACAGGTGGCTACACCTTC
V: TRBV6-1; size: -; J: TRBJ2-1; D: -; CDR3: CASSAGAGYYNEQFF; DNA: TGTGCCAGCAGCGCCGGTGCAGGGTACTACAATGAGCAGTTCTTC
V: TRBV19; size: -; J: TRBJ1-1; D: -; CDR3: CASSISMNTEAFF; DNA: TGTGCCAGTAGTATTTCTATGAACACTGAAGCTTTCTTT
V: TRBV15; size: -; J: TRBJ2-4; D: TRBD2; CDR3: CATSRDRRGGHKNIQYF; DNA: TGTGCCACCAGCAGAGATAGGCGGGGGGGCCACAAAAACATTCAGTACTTC
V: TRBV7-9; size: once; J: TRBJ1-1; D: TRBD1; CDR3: CASSLYSGGYTEAFF; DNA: TGTGCCAGCAGCTTATACTCAGGGGGCTATACTGAAGCTTTCTTT
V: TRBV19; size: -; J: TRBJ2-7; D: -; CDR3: CASSPQQGNEQYF; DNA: TGTGCCAGTAGTCCACAACAGGGAAACGAGCAGTACTTC
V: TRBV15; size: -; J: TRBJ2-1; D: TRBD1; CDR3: CATRSGTGLDNEQFF; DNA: TGTGCCACCAGGAGCGGGACAGGGCTTGACAATGAGCAGTTCTTC
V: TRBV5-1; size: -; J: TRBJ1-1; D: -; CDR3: CASSLSGGSTEAFF; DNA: TGCGCCAGCAGCTTGTCGGGGGGTAGCACTGAAGCTTTCTTT
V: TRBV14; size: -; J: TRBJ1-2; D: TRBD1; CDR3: CASSQVGTGVSYGYTF; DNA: TGTGCCAGCAGCCAAGTGGGGACAGGGGTTTCGTATGGCTACACCTTC
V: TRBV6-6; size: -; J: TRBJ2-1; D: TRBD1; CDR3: CASSKTGPEQFF; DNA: TGTGCCAGCAGTAAGACAGGGCCTGAGCAGTTCTTC
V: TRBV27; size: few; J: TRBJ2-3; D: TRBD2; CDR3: CASRTAGGYPDTQYF; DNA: TGTGCCAGCAGGACAGCGGGAGGCTACCCAGATACGCAGTATTTT
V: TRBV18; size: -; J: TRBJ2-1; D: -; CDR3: CASSPGRSSYNEQFF; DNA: TGTGCCAGCTCACCGGGCCGAAGCTCCTACAATGAGCAGTTCTTC
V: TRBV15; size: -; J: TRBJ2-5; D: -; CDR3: CATSRGAQETQYF; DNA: TGTGCCACCAGCAGAGGGGCCCAAGAGACCCAGTACTTC
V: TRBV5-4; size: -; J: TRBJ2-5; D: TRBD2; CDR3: CASSSDPGGEETQYF; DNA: TGTGCCAGCAGCTCGGATCCGGGGGGGGAAGAGACCCAGTACTTC